This T cell receptor beta chain emerged from a study of blood T cell repertoires in COVID-19. Across the study: There were acute and convalescent COVID-19 samples, and they came from the United States, Italy and Spain. Sample material is recorded as cDNA or gDNA derived from T cells, B-cell-depleted T cells, or PBMCs.

This clone was picked up one time. The germline V gene has CDR1 SGHRS and CDR2 YFSETQ. The CDR3 spans 15 residues. Trimming stripped 0 bases from V and 8 bases from J, with 14 bases between. Some clones are missing from TCRdb's copy, which holds only in-frame ones; the method was immunoSEQ multiplex PCR. The sample comprises about 98,000 clones, roughly 82% of which are singletons, and around 9.9% rests with the top ten. The receptor comes from a man between 65 and 80 years old with active or convalescent COVID-19. The chain couples TRBV5-1 to TRBJ2-2, with D possibly being TRBD2 (5 bases). The material sequenced was peripheral blood. In DNA, the CDR3 is TGCGCCAGCAGCTTGGTACAGCGGCCCGGTGGGGAGCTGTTTTTT. It is translated as CASSLVQRPGGELFF.